The 20 T cell receptor beta chains presented below share a single source sample, sequenced in a study of blood T cell repertoires in COVID-19. Assay used: immunoSEQ multiplex PCR; TCRdb lists only in-frame clones, some missing. Seen here are about 100,000 clones, roughly nine tenths observed once, and the top ten hold around 2.1%. Source material: peripheral blood. These receptors all stem from a man aged 45 to 65 with active COVID-19.

The gene calls are TRBV4-1 and TRBJ2-3, with TRBD2 matching 11 bases. Germline CDR1 reads MGHRA; CDR2 reads YSYEKL. The CDR3 sequence is 19 residues long. J was trimmed by 2 bases and V by 0 bases; bases with no gene match: 10. This CDR3 is CASSQDLSGLAAITDTQYF. DNA for the CDR3: TGCGCCAGCAGCCAAGATCTTTCGGGACTAGCGGCTATCACAGATACGCAGTATTTT.

The rearrangement links TRBV19 to TRBJ1-5; 11 positions agree with TRBD1. V gave up 6 bases and J gave up 1 base; unmatched junction bases: 14. The V gene's germline CDR1 is LNHDA and CDR2 SQIVND (reference sequence). This CDR3 contains 19 residues. The CDR3, as DNA: TGTGCCAGTAGCACTTCCCGGGACAGGGGGTACTCAAGCAATCAGCCCCAGCATTTT. This sequence encodes CASSTSRDRGYSSNQPQHF.

The J gene is TRBJ1-4, the V gene TRBV5-4; possibly TRBD1 for D (5 bases). There are 15 residues in the CDR3. Trimming shortened V by 3 bases and J by 4 bases, and 13 bases separated the two germline ends. Germline-derived CDR1 and CDR2 are SGHNT and YYREEE (reference sequence). CDR3 in amino acids: CASSYTGGVNEKLFF. Here the CDR3 DNA reads TGTGCCAGCAGCTATACGGGGGGGGTTAATGAAAAACTGTTTTTT.

The V call is TRBV6-5, the J call TRBJ1-1; 7 nucleotides line up with TRBD1. J lost 4 bases, V lost 6 bases, and 2 bases had no gene match. This CDR3 is 12 amino acids long. In germline, CDR1 is MNHEY, CDR2 SVGAGI. The CDR3 DNA reads TGTGCCAGCAGCGAGGGGGCCACTGAAGCTTTCTTT. Residues: CASSEGATEAFF.

The CDR3 bases are TGTGCCAGCATTCTTAACACTGAAGCTTTCTTT. Protein product: CASILNTEAFF. This chain uses TRBV12-3 or TRBV12-4 with TRBJ1-1; no definite D call. The V end was cut by 7 bases, the J end by 2 bases, with 5 bases between. This CDR3 has 11 residues.

The CDR3 reads CASKGLAAGELFF. The CDR3 nucleotides are TGCGCCAGTAAAGGACTAGCGGCCGGGGAGCTGTTTTTT. The genes are TRBV5-1 and TRBJ2-2, with 10 bases identical to TRBD2. The V gene's germline CDR1 is SGHRS and CDR2 YFSETQ. The CDR3 runs 13 residues. Trimming took 8 bases from V and 6 from J; bases not matched to a gene: 4.

The chain combines TRBV7-2 with TRBJ2-7; D is perhaps TRBD1 (5 bases). V was cut by 4 bases and J by 7 bases, with 14 bases left in between. CDR3 length: 13 residues. The germline CDR1 and CDR2 sequences are SGHTA and FQGNSA. The CDR3 region is CASSSGIAGEQYF. The CDR3 DNA sequence: TGTGCCAGCAGCTCAGGGATAGCCGGAGAGCAGTACTTC.

V is TRBV7-9 and J is TRBJ1-1; 8 positions match TRBD1. V was clipped by 5 bases and J by 0 bases; unmatched bases: 8. Germline V gives CDR1 SEHNR, CDR2 FQNEAQ (reference sequence). This CDR3 has 16 amino acids. Here the CDR3 DNA reads TGTGCCAGCAGCGAAGGGACAGGTTTTATGAACACTGAAGCTTTCTTT. It codes for CASSEGTGFMNTEAFF.

V gene TRBV25-1 combines with J gene TRBJ2-1, with 7 positions matching TRBD1. The J segment lost 0 bases and the V segment lost 6 bases, leaving 8 bases of the junction unmatched. The CDR3 loop spans 16 amino acids. Germline CDR1 is MGHDK and CDR2 is SYGVNS. The CDR3 region has the DNA TGTGCCAGCAGGGGAATGACAGGGAGCTCCTACAATGAGCAGTTCTTC. Translated: CASRGMTGSSYNEQFF.

This clone has only one observation. V gene TRBV6-5 combines with J gene TRBJ1-5, with D unclear. The CDR3 totals 15 residues. Trimming took off 3 bases at V and 0 bases at J, with 9 bases between the two ends. Germline-derived CDR1 and CDR2 are MNHEY and SVGAGI. The CDR3 here is CASSYRGFSNQPQHF. The CDR3 coding sequence is TGTGCCAGCAGTTATAGAGGATTTAGCAATCAGCCCCAGCATTTT.

V is TRBV5-6 and J is TRBJ1-2; D not resolved. Trimming shortened V by 0 bases and J by 1 base, and 13 bases separated the two germline ends. Germline values: CDR1 SGHDT, CDR2 YYEEEE. CDR3 size: 16 residues. The CDR3 loop is CASSLVPQAINYGYTF. The CDR3 DNA reads TGTGCCAGCAGCTTGGTCCCCCAGGCCATTAACTATGGCTACACCTTC.

The chain has TRBV19 and TRBJ1-5, with 10 bases that match TRBD1. The CDR3 loop spans 17 amino acids. With V trimmed by 7 bases and J by 1 base, 10 bases remained unmatched. The germline CDR1 and CDR2 sequences are LNHDA and SQIVND (reference sequence). CDR3 in amino acids: CASNPLTGGGSNQPQHF. CDR3 nucleotide sequence: TGTGCCAGTAATCCATTGACAGGGGGCGGAAGCAATCAGCCCCAGCATTTT. Using reference TRBV19 and TRBJ1-5 for the parts outside the CDR3, the full variable domain is DGGITQSPKYLFRKEGQNVTLSCEQNLNHDAMYWYRQDPGQGLRLIYYSQIVNDFQKGDIAEGYSVSREKKESFPLTVTSAQKNPTAFYLCASNPLTGGGSNQPQHFGDGTRLSIL.

This clone was seen only once. J is TRBJ1-2 and V is TRBV18; TRBD1 might be the D (6 bases). Trimming removed 0 bases from V and 3 bases from J, with 11 bases in between. Germline V gene lookup returns CDR1 KGHSH and CDR2 LQKENI. The CDR3 is made up of 15 amino acids. CDR3 protein: CASSPPVTGYYGYTF. The CDR3 coding sequence is TGTGCCAGCTCACCACCCGTAACAGGGTACTATGGCTACACCTTC.

The chain employs TRBV18 and TRBJ2-2, with D unresolved. Trimming shortened V by 3 bases and J by 3 bases, and 8 bases separated the two germline ends. There are 14 residues in the CDR3. CDR1 and CDR2 from the germline V gene are KGHSH and LQKENI. Here the CDR3 reads CASSPALDTGELFF. CDR3 coding DNA: TGTGCCAGCTCACCCGCGCTGGACACCGGGGAGCTGTTTTTT.

This chain uses TRBV18 with TRBJ1-2; a possible D gene is TRBD1 (6 bases). The CDR3 contains 14 residues. Germline loops: CDR1 KGHSH, CDR2 LQKENI. V gave up 3 bases and J gave up 4 bases, with 12 bases separating them. CDR3: CASSPAGRGYGYTF. In DNA form, the CDR3 reads TGTGCCAGCTCACCCGCGGGCAGGGGCTATGGCTACACCTTC.

The chain is built from TRBV12-3 or TRBV12-4 and TRBJ2-2; D is unclear. The CDR3 is made up of 12 amino acids. V shed 7 bases and J shed 6 bases, with 9 bases lying between them. The CDR3 protein is CASTFYPGELFF. The CDR3 coding sequence is TGTGCCAGCACCTTCTACCCCGGGGAGCTGTTTTTT.

V usage is TRBV12-3 or TRBV12-4 and J usage is TRBJ1-2, with 7 bases aligning to TRBD1. Germline trimming cut 5 bases from V and 0 bases from J; bases unmatched to any gene: 0. The CDR3 has 13 amino acids. The CDR3: CASSTGANYGYTF. The DNA for the CDR3 is TGTGCCAGCAGTACAGGGGCTAACTATGGCTACACCTTC.

The chain recombines TRBV19 with TRBJ2-1; D is perhaps TRBD2 (5 bases). Trimming shortened V by 4 bases and J by 2 bases, and 15 bases separated the two germline ends. The germline CDR1 and CDR2 sequences are LNHDA and SQIVND (reference sequence). This CDR3 contains 16 residues. CDR3 loop: CASSRAAGAAYNEQFF. The CDR3 bases are TGTGCCAGTAGTAGGGCCGCTGGAGCGGCCTACAATGAGCAGTTCTTC.

The chain employs TRBV3-1 (or the pseudogene TRBV3-2) and TRBJ1-4; D is perhaps TRBD1 (5 bases). The CDR3 length is 15 residues. V lost 4 bases, J lost 7 bases, and 16 bases lay in between. Germline CDR1 reads LGHDT; CDR2 reads YNNKEL (reference sequence). The DNA of the CDR3 is TGTGCCAGCAGCCCCCCAGGCAGGGCCGGTGAAAAACTGTTTTTT. It specifies CASSPPGRAGEKLFF.

The genes are TRBV19 and TRBJ1-4; D ambiguous. V was shortened by 5 bases and J by 9 bases, with 10 bases between the two germline ends. CDR1 and CDR2 from the germline V gene are LNHDA and SQIVND (reference sequence). The CDR3 has 12 residues. CDR3 bases: TGTGCCAGTAGTCAAATCCCCCAAAAACTGTTTTTT. Protein product: CASSQIPQKLFF.